This is a list of T cell receptor beta chains from one sample in a study of T cells after somatic rescue of genetic block. Assay: immunoSEQ multiplex PCR; the TCRdb copy retains only in-frame clones and omits some. The table shows 11,000 to 15,000 clones, with just over 70% occurring only once. Sequences were obtained from peripheral blood mononuclear cells (PBMCs). The receptors were sampled from a boy aged 5-17 years. CDR3s include the opening cysteine and the closing phenylalanine or tryptophan. A D gene is named only where the DNA matches it firmly. Not every row has a clone size; where given, it reads once, few, many or a size class.

v_call: TRBV5-1
clone_size: .
d_call: .
j_call: TRBJ2-1
cdr3_aa: CASSPFVLTPDEQFF
cdr3_nt: TGCGCCAGCAGCCCATTTGTCCTTACCCCCGATGAGCAGTTCTTC

v_call: TRBV28
clone_size: .
d_call: TRBD2
j_call: TRBJ2-1
cdr3_aa: CASSLGRGGEQFF
cdr3_nt: TGTGCCAGCAGTTTAGGGAGGGGTGGTGAGCAGTTCTTC

v_call: TRBV5-6
clone_size: hyperexpanded
d_call: TRBD1
j_call: TRBJ1-1
cdr3_aa: CASSFRDRGPVDTEAFF
cdr3_nt: TGTGCCAGCAGCTTCCGGGACAGGGGGCCGGTGGACACTGAAGCTTTCTTT

v_call: TRBV11-1
clone_size: .
d_call: TRBD1
j_call: TRBJ2-3
cdr3_aa: CASSLGDRNTDTQYF
cdr3_nt: TGTGCCAGCAGCTTAGGGGACAGGAACACAGATACGCAGTATTTT

v_call: TRBV29-1
clone_size: .
d_call: .
j_call: TRBJ2-7
cdr3_aa: CSGGGRTRREKGEYEQYF
cdr3_nt: TGCAGCGGCGGCGGTAGAACTAGACGGGAGAAAGGGGAATACGAGCAGTACTTC

v_call: TRBV18
clone_size: .
d_call: .
j_call: TRBJ2-7
cdr3_aa: CASSPTPNRVSDEQYF
cdr3_nt: TGTGCCAGCTCACCAACCCCTAACAGGGTATCGGACGAGCAGTACTTC

v_call: TRBV18
clone_size: .
d_call: .
j_call: TRBJ1-5
cdr3_aa: CASSPRGRGDQPQHF
cdr3_nt: TGTGCCAGCTCACCACGAGGAAGAGGGGATCAGCCCCAGCATTTT

v_call: TRBV19
clone_size: .
d_call: .
j_call: TRBJ2-1
cdr3_aa: CASSIESFTHKFF
cdr3_nt: TGTGCCAGTAGTATAGAGAGCTTCACTCATAAGTTCTTC

v_call: TRBV5-1
clone_size: .
d_call: TRBD1
j_call: TRBJ2-7
cdr3_aa: CASSLAGQGNYEQYF
cdr3_nt: TGCGCCAGCAGCTTGGCCGGACAGGGAAACTACGAGCAGTACTTC

v_call: TRBV10-1
clone_size: .
d_call: .
j_call: TRBJ1-3
cdr3_aa: CASSDDPGNTIYF
cdr3_nt: TGCGCCAGCAGTGATGACCCTGGAAACACCATATATTTT

v_call: TRBV12-5
clone_size: .
d_call: .
j_call: TRBJ2-7
cdr3_aa: CASGLPYWETGQKDEQYF
cdr3_nt: TGTGCTAGTGGTTTGCCTTATTGGGAGACAGGCCAAAAGGACGAGCAGTACTTC

v_call: TRBV27
clone_size: .
d_call: .
j_call: TRBJ2-7
cdr3_aa: CASSLGVVNYEQYF
cdr3_nt: TGTGCCAGCAGTTTAGGGGTTGTTAACTACGAGCAGTACTTC

v_call: TRBV6-5
clone_size: .
d_call: TRBD1
j_call: TRBJ2-1
cdr3_aa: CASSFAGTGRNNEQFF
cdr3_nt: TGTGCCAGCAGTTTCGCCGGGACAGGGCGGAACAATGAGCAGTTCTTC

v_call: TRBV6-5
clone_size: .
d_call: .
j_call: TRBJ2-3
cdr3_aa: CASSYPGRGNTQYF
cdr3_nt: TGTGCCAGCAGTTACCCGGGACGGGGGAATACGCAGTATTTT

v_call: TRBV10-3
clone_size: .
d_call: TRBD1
j_call: TRBJ1-2
cdr3_aa: CAIRGTANYGYTF
cdr3_nt: TGTGCCATCAGGGGGACAGCTAACTATGGCTACACCTTC

v_call: TRBV19
clone_size: .
d_call: TRBD1
j_call: TRBJ1-2
cdr3_aa: CASSLTGQANYGYTF
cdr3_nt: TGTGCCAGTAGTTTGACAGGGCAGGCTAACTATGGCTACACCTTC

v_call: TRBV28
clone_size: .
d_call: TRBD1
j_call: TRBJ1-2
cdr3_aa: CASSLTGTGGRGYTF
cdr3_nt: TGTGCCAGCAGTTTGACCGGGACAGGGGGCAGAGGCTACACCTTC

v_call: TRBV18
clone_size: .
d_call: .
j_call: TRBJ1-1
cdr3_aa: CASSPGESNTEAFF
cdr3_nt: TGTGCCAGCTCACCCGGGGAATCGAACACTGAAGCTTTCTTT

v_call: TRBV11-3
clone_size: .
d_call: TRBD1
j_call: TRBJ2-7
cdr3_aa: CASSPGTGGFYEQYF
cdr3_nt: TGTGCCAGCAGCCCCGGGACAGGGGGCTTCTACGAGCAGTACTTC

v_call: TRBV9
clone_size: few
d_call: TRBD1
j_call: TRBJ2-5
cdr3_aa: CASGGGQGVETQYF
cdr3_nt: TGTGCCAGCGGCGGGGGACAGGGAGTAGAGACCCAGTACTTC

v_call: TRBV10-3
clone_size: once
d_call: .
j_call: TRBJ1-3
cdr3_aa: CAISAQAAGNTIYF
cdr3_nt: TGTGCCATCAGTGCACAGGCTGCTGGAAACACCATATATTTT

v_call: TRBV6-6
clone_size: .
d_call: .
j_call: TRBJ1-1
cdr3_aa: CASSQVESTEAFF
cdr3_nt: TGTGCCAGCAGCCAGGTGGAGAGCACTGAAGCTTTCTTT

v_call: TRBV6-5
clone_size: .
d_call: .
j_call: TRBJ2-5
cdr3_aa: CASSYSGGRIETQYF
cdr3_nt: TGTGCCAGCAGTTACTCGGGGGGGCGAATTGAGACCCAGTACTTC

v_call: TRBV25-1
clone_size: .
d_call: .
j_call: TRBJ1-4
cdr3_aa: CASTNLSGEKLFF
cdr3_nt: TGTGCCAGCACCAACTTGTCGGGGGAAAAACTGTTTTTT

v_call: TRBV7-6
clone_size: few
d_call: .
j_call: TRBJ2-1
cdr3_aa: CASSTGGSEFYNEQFF
cdr3_nt: TGTGCCAGCAGCACCGGAGGTAGCGAGTTCTACAATGAGCAGTTCTTC

v_call: TRBV27
clone_size: .
d_call: TRBD1
j_call: TRBJ2-5
cdr3_aa: CASSPHRGPQETQYF
cdr3_nt: TGTGCCAGCAGTCCCCACAGGGGGCCTCAGGAGACCCAGTACTTC

v_call: TRBV27
clone_size: .
d_call: .
j_call: TRBJ2-3
cdr3_aa: CASTSLRGFDTQYF
cdr3_nt: TGTGCCAGCACTAGCCTTAGGGGGTTCGATACGCAGTATTTT

v_call: TRBV29-1
clone_size: .
d_call: .
j_call: TRBJ2-1
cdr3_aa: CSAAGSYNEQFF
cdr3_nt: TGCAGCGCCGCGGGCTCCTACAATGAGCAGTTCTTC

v_call: TRBV5-6
clone_size: .
d_call: .
j_call: TRBJ2-2
cdr3_aa: CASSSMAGYTGELFF
cdr3_nt: TGTGCCAGCAGCTCAATGGCGGGATACACCGGGGAGCTGTTTTTT

v_call: TRBV10-3
clone_size: .
d_call: TRBD1
j_call: TRBJ1-1
cdr3_aa: CAISELTGGHTEAFF
cdr3_nt: TGTGCCATCAGTGAGTTGACAGGGGGTCATACTGAAGCTTTCTTT

v_call: TRBV28
clone_size: .
d_call: .
j_call: TRBJ2-2
cdr3_aa: CASSSPVLPTGELFF
cdr3_nt: TGTGCCAGCAGTTCCCCAGTCCTACCGACCGGGGAGCTGTTTTTT

v_call: TRBV18
clone_size: .
d_call: .
j_call: TRBJ2-7
cdr3_aa: CASSPGGAWQYF
cdr3_nt: TGTGCCAGCTCACCGGGGGGAGCTTGGCAGTACTTC

v_call: TRBV18
clone_size: .
d_call: TRBD2
j_call: TRBJ2-7
cdr3_aa: CASSPQGTRLAGAPYEQYF
cdr3_nt: TGTGCCAGCTCACCACAAGGTACTCGACTAGCGGGAGCCCCCTACGAGCAGTACTTC

v_call: TRBV7-3
clone_size: .
d_call: TRBD2
j_call: TRBJ2-1
cdr3_aa: CASSFYGRESYNEQFF
cdr3_nt: TGTGCCAGCAGCTTTTACGGGAGGGAATCCTACAATGAGCAGTTCTTC

v_call: TRBV7-8
clone_size: .
d_call: .
j_call: TRBJ1-4
cdr3_aa: CASSFRGPNEKLFF
cdr3_nt: TGTGCCAGCAGCTTCAGGGGCCCTAATGAAAAACTGTTTTTT

v_call: TRBV5-1
clone_size: .
d_call: .
j_call: TRBJ2-6
cdr3_aa: CASSLALDSHGSGANVLTF
cdr3_nt: TGCGCCAGCAGCTTGGCCTTGGACAGTCACGGCTCTGGGGCCAACGTCCTGACTTTC

v_call: TRBV2
clone_size: .
d_call: .
j_call: TRBJ2-4
cdr3_aa: CASSDDWGKNIQYF
cdr3_nt: TGTGCCAGCAGTGACGATTGGGGCAAAAACATTCAGTACTTC

v_call: TRBV5-4
clone_size: .
d_call: .
j_call: TRBJ2-1
cdr3_aa: CASSLVLSSYNEQFF
cdr3_nt: TGTGCCAGCAGCTTGGTTTTGAGCTCCTACAATGAGCAGTTCTTC

v_call: TRBV7-8
clone_size: .
d_call: .
j_call: TRBJ1-6
cdr3_aa: CASSLRQKVGSPLHF
cdr3_nt: TGTGCCAGCAGCTTAAGACAGAAAGTAGGTTCACCCCTCCACTTT

v_call: TRBV27
clone_size: .
d_call: TRBD2
j_call: TRBJ2-3
cdr3_aa: CASSNSFRTRVMDTQYF
cdr3_nt: TGTGCCAGCAGTAACTCTTTCCGGACTAGAGTAATGGATACGCAGTATTTT

v_call: TRBV27
clone_size: .
d_call: TRBD2
j_call: TRBJ2-7
cdr3_aa: CASSLYPTASGYEQYF
cdr3_nt: TGTGCCAGCAGTTTATACCCCACGGCTAGCGGCTACGAGCAGTACTTC

v_call: TRBV7-2
clone_size: .
d_call: .
j_call: TRBJ2-3
cdr3_aa: CASSSPLMDTQYF
cdr3_nt: TGTGCCAGCAGTTCTCCCTTGATGGATACGCAGTATTTT

v_call: TRBV19
clone_size: .
d_call: TRBD1
j_call: TRBJ1-4
cdr3_aa: CASSRTGDNEKLFF
cdr3_nt: TGTGCCAGTAGTAGGACAGGGGATAATGAAAAACTGTTTTTT

v_call: TRBV18
clone_size: .
d_call: .
j_call: TRBJ2-2
cdr3_aa: CASSPLTHGSAGELFF
cdr3_nt: TGTGCCAGCTCACCCCTAACCCATGGTTCGGCCGGGGAGCTGTTTTTT

v_call: TRBV7-9
clone_size: .
d_call: .
j_call: TRBJ2-1
cdr3_aa: CASSLRPATYNEQFF
cdr3_nt: TGTGCCAGCAGCCTCCGGCCAGCGACCTACAATGAGCAGTTCTTC

v_call: TRBV6-6
clone_size: once
d_call: TRBD2
j_call: TRBJ2-3
cdr3_aa: CASSYGGVSTDTQYF
cdr3_nt: TGTGCCAGCAGTTACGGGGGGGTTAGCACAGATACGCAGTATTTT

v_call: TRBV15
clone_size: .
d_call: .
j_call: TRBJ1-4
cdr3_aa: CATSRDLLVLTEKLFF
cdr3_nt: TGTGCCACCAGCAGAGATCTTCTAGTTTTAACTGAAAAACTGTTTTTT

v_call: TRBV18
clone_size: .
d_call: .
j_call: TRBJ2-4
cdr3_aa: CASSLLEAQKNIQYF
cdr3_nt: TGTGCCAGCTCACTCCTTGAAGCACAGAAAAACATTCAGTACTTC

v_call: TRBV18
clone_size: .
d_call: .
j_call: TRBJ1-3
cdr3_aa: CASSPPRASGNTIYF
cdr3_nt: TGTGCCAGCTCACCACCGCGAGCCTCTGGAAACACCATATATTTT

v_call: TRBV10-2
clone_size: .
d_call: TRBD1
j_call: TRBJ1-1
cdr3_aa: CASNAQRTGSYEAFF
cdr3_nt: TGCGCCAGCAACGCGCAGAGGACAGGGTCATATGAAGCTTTCTTT

v_call: TRBV9
clone_size: medium-sized
d_call: TRBD1
j_call: TRBJ2-7
cdr3_aa: CASSAGTGTYEQYF
cdr3_nt: TGTGCCAGCAGCGCCGGGACAGGGACCTACGAGCAGTACTTC

v_call: TRBV7-6
clone_size: .
d_call: TRBD2
j_call: TRBJ2-7
cdr3_aa: CASSPARGALLSYEQYF
cdr3_nt: TGTGCCAGCAGCCCTGCGCGGGGGGCCCTTCTCTCCTACGAGCAGTACTTC

v_call: TRBV5-6
clone_size: .
d_call: .
j_call: TRBJ1-4
cdr3_aa: CASSFKLFF
cdr3_nt: TGTGCCAGCAGTTTTAAACTGTTTTTT

v_call: TRBV28
clone_size: medium-sized
d_call: .
j_call: TRBJ2-7
cdr3_aa: CASTLTGSYEQYF
cdr3_nt: TGTGCCAGCACCCTCACAGGGAGCTACGAGCAGTACTTC

v_call: TRBV5-4
clone_size: .
d_call: TRBD2
j_call: TRBJ2-1
cdr3_aa: CASSSLKSTGRANEQFF
cdr3_nt: TGTGCCAGCAGCTCCCTTAAGAGTACGGGGAGGGCTAATGAGCAGTTCTTC

v_call: TRBV9
clone_size: .
d_call: TRBD2
j_call: TRBJ2-1
cdr3_aa: CASSVEGSGRDEQFF
cdr3_nt: TGTGCCAGCAGCGTAGAGGGTAGCGGGAGGGATGAGCAGTTCTTC

v_call: TRBV5-1
clone_size: .
d_call: TRBD1
j_call: TRBJ2-7
cdr3_aa: CASSTGTAYSYEQYF
cdr3_nt: TGCGCCAGCAGCACCGGGACAGCGTACTCCTACGAGCAGTACTTC

v_call: TRBV6-6
clone_size: .
d_call: .
j_call: TRBJ2-1
cdr3_aa: CASMAWHISSYNEQFF
cdr3_nt: TGTGCCAGCATGGCCTGGCACATTAGCTCCTACAATGAGCAGTTCTTC

v_call: TRBV30
clone_size: .
d_call: TRBD1
j_call: TRBJ2-7
cdr3_aa: CAWTRDRWSEQYF
cdr3_nt: TGTGCCTGGACCCGGGACAGGTGGAGCGAGCAGTACTTC

v_call: TRBV6-6
clone_size: .
d_call: TRBD1
j_call: TRBJ1-2
cdr3_aa: CASSLLATGVGYTF
cdr3_nt: TGTGCCAGCAGTTTGTTAGCAACAGGGGTCGGCTACACCTTC